These 2 T cell receptor beta chains came from one sample sequenced in a study of cytomegalovirus exposure and HLA in healthy donors (dated by TCRdb to about 2017). Library method: the immunoSEQ multiplex PCR assay. The multiplex PCR relied on a mix of 60 forward primers for TCR Vbeta segments and 13 reverse primers for TCR Jbeta segments. TCRdb limited this immuneACCESS table to in-frame rearrangements with V and J called. A share of clones is missing; checked studies link under half to unresolved V genes, and the rest is unexplained. The sample has roughly 74,000 clones on record. Of the sample, 7.5% is held by the ten largest clones. The sample comprised PBMCs. All receptors derive from a female donor in good health and CMV-seropositive.

The chain links TRBV18 to TRBJ2-3, with D possibly matching TRBD1 (5 bases). The CDR3 totals 15 residues. V was cut by 2 bases and J by 2 bases, with 11 bases left in between. Germline assignment: CDR1 KGHSH and CDR2 LQKENI. The CDR3 region is CASSPSGATTDTQYF. The CDR3 DNA follows: TGTGCCAGCTCACCAAGTGGGGCGACCACAGATACGCAGTATTTT. The entire variable domain, with the rest obtained from reference TRBV18 and TRBJ2-3, is as follows: NAGVMQNPRHLVRRRGQEARLRCSPMKGHSHVYWYRQLPEEGLKFMVYLQKENIIDESGMPKERFSAEFPKEGPSILRIQQVVRGDSAAYFCASSPSGATTDTQYFGPGTRLTVL.

V usage is TRBV9 and J usage is TRBJ2-5, with 9 bases that match TRBD2. The J segment lost 2 bases and the V segment lost 3 bases, leaving 8 bases of the junction unmatched. CDR1 and CDR2 (germline): SGDLS, YYNGEE. The CDR3 loop spans 16 amino acids. DNA of the CDR3: TGTGCCAGCAGCGCGACCGCGACTAGCGGTCAAGAGACCCAGTACTTC. It translates to CASSATATSGQETQYF.